The rows below give T cell receptor beta chains drawn from one sample of a study of cytotoxic CD8 clonotypes in ibrutinib-treated CLL. Assay: immunoSEQ multiplex PCR; the TCRdb copy retains only in-frame clones and omits some. The sample carries approximately 120,000 clones, about 85% recorded once. The sequences come from PBMCs, collected after 24 months of ibrutinib treatment. The receptors originated from a human donor with chronic lymphocytic leukemia. CDR3s include the opening cysteine and the closing phenylalanine or tryptophan. D genes are given only for firm matches. A row's size may be missing; if present it is once, few, many or a size class.

v_call	d_call	j_call	clone_size	cdr3_aa	cdr3_nt
TRBV6-6	TRBD1	TRBJ2-7	-	CASSSRDRGLEQYF	TGTGCCAGCAGTTCCCGGGACAGGGGACTCGAGCAGTACTTC
TRBV5-4	-	TRBJ1-1	-	CASSFILGAANFF	TGTGCCAGCAGCTTCATCCTCGGGGCAGCGAATTTCTTT
TRBV10-1	TRBD2	TRBJ2-7	-	CASSETLAGPYEQYF	TGCGCCAGCAGTGAGACCCTAGCGGGCCCCTACGAGCAGTACTTC
TRBV6-4	TRBD2	TRBJ2-1	-	CASSETSSPYNEQFF	TGTGCCAGCAGTGAGACTAGCTCCCCCTACAATGAGCAGTTCTTC
TRBV7-4	-	TRBJ1-4	once	CASSSTIPHEKLFF	TGTGCCAGCAGCTCGACAATCCCACATGAAAAACTGTTTTTT
TRBV2	-	TRBJ2-7	-	CASSRSGLSYEQYF	TGTGCCAGCAGCCGATCGGGACTCTCCTACGAGCAGTACTTC
TRBV6-5	TRBD1	TRBJ2-5	-	CASSYSRGQETQYF	TGTGCCAGCAGTTACAGCAGGGGGCAAGAGACCCAGTACTTC
TRBV6-1	-	TRBJ1-4	-	CASTPTVTNEKLFF	TGTGCCAGCACCCCGACAGTGACTAATGAAAAACTGTTTTTT
TRBV18	-	TRBJ2-7	once	CASSPRQEDYEQYF	TGTGCCAGCTCACCAAGGCAGGAGGACTACGAGCAGTACTTC
TRBV19	-	TRBJ1-3	-	CASSVGREPGNTIYF	TGTGCCAGTAGTGTGGGACGGGAACCTGGAAACACCATATATTTT
TRBV7-9	-	TRBJ1-2	-	CASSSYGGAGGYGYTF	TGTGCCAGCAGCTCGTACGGGGGGGCCGGAGGCTATGGCTACACCTTC
TRBV5-1	-	TRBJ2-3	-	CASSLDVTDTQYF	TGCGCCAGCAGCTTGGATGTCACAGATACGCAGTATTTT
TRBV7-2	-	TRBJ2-5	-	CASSLEGIETQYF	TGTGCCAGCAGCTTAGAGGGGATAGAGACCCAGTACTTC
TRBV30	-	TRBJ1-2	-	CAWSQSNYGYTF	TGTGCCTGGAGCCAATCTAACTATGGCTACACCTTC
TRBV30	TRBD1	TRBJ1-5	-	CAWSSGVTGSQPQHF	TGTGCCTGGAGTAGTGGGGTGACAGGGTCACAGCCCCAGCATTTT
TRBV4-3	-	TRBJ1-5	-	CASSQDPRGNQPQHF	TGCGCCAGCAGCCAAGACCCCAGGGGCAATCAGCCCCAGCATTTT
TRBV6-5	-	TRBJ2-7	-	CASSYVRTELYEQYF	TGTGCCAGCAGTTACGTTAGGACAGAACTTTACGAGCAGTACTTC
TRBV5-4	TRBD1	TRBJ2-7	-	CASSVTGAEQYF	TGTGCCAGCAGCGTAACAGGGGCCGAGCAGTACTTC
TRBV7-9	-	TRBJ2-3	-	CASSSIGHSSTDTQYF	TGTGCCAGCAGCTCAATAGGACATTCTAGCACAGATACGCAGTATTTT
TRBV25-1	-	TRBJ2-1	-	CASSGPVNYEQFF	TGTGCCAGCAGTGGACCCGTAAACTATGAGCAGTTCTTC
TRBV5-6	TRBD1	TRBJ1-6	-	CASSLEQGVYNSPLHF	TGTGCCAGCAGCTTGGAGCAGGGGGTCTATAATTCACCCCTCCACTTT
TRBV27	TRBD2	TRBJ2-1	-	CASSFYRGGLYNEQFF	TGTGCCAGCAGTTTCTATCGGGGGGGCCTCTACAATGAGCAGTTCTTC
TRBV11-2	-	TRBJ2-5	once	CASSRRGGEQETQYF	TGTGCCAGCAGCCGGAGAGGGGGGGAACAAGAGACCCAGTACTTC
TRBV6-6	-	TRBJ1-2	-	CASNRDPAGGYTF	TGTGCCAGCAACCGGGACCCAGCGGGGGGCTACACCTTC